This T cell receptor beta chain derives from a study of control samples from healthy donors and cancer patients. With 3 bases removed from V and 4 bases from J, the gap between germline ends came to 9 bases. The CDR3 runs 13 residues. From germline, CDR1 is MDHEN and CDR2 SYDVKM. Profiled with immunoSEQ multiplex PCR; TCRdb holds only in-frame clones, not every one. The data contain 350,000 to 450,000 clones, around 90% of them singletons. The rearrangement joins TRBV28 to TRBJ1-2; no firm D call. This clonotype was sampled from a man aged 35-49 years with head and neck cancer. Source material: PBMCs. The CDR3 loop reads CASSFRNLYGYTF. In nucleotides, the CDR3 is TGTGCCAGCAGTTTCCGGAACCTCTATGGCTACACCTTC.